These 18 T cell receptor beta chains came from one sample sequenced in a study of OX40 agonist ivuxolimab in advanced cancers. Generated by immunoSEQ multiplex PCR, the TCRdb table keeps only in-frame clones and is missing some. The sample contains 20,000 to 30,000 clones, 88% of which appear only once. This sample comprised CD4+ or CD8+ T cells sorted from blood, obtained in a trial of the OX40 agonist ivuxolimab. The receptors here all came from an adult with an advanced solid tumor such as melanoma, head and neck, liver or kidney cancer.

The chain has TRBV5-4 and TRBJ2-7, with a weak D call TRBD1 (6 bases). The CDR3 spans 14 residues. Germline lookup yields CDR1 SGHNT and CDR2 YYREEE (reference sequence). Trimming shortened V by 1 base and J by 4 bases, and 12 bases separated the two germline ends. CDR3 in DNA: TGTGCCAGCAGCTTGACGGGACACCATTACGAGCAGTACTTC. It translates to CASSLTGHHYEQYF.

The genes are TRBV30 and TRBJ2-5; 8 nucleotides line up with TRBD1. The V and J ends lost 5 bases and 5 bases, in that order; junction bases with no gene match: 4. Per the germline V gene, CDR1 is GTSNPN and CDR2 is SVGIG (reference sequence). The CDR3 spans 12 residues. CDR3 residues: CAWDRGRETQYF. The CDR3 region has the DNA TGTGCCTGGGACAGGGGAAGGGAGACCCAGTACTTC.

This chain uses TRBV10-3 with TRBJ2-7, with D unresolved. From germline, CDR1 is ENHRY and CDR2 SYGVKD. The CDR3 contains 15 residues. Trimming left V 0 bases short and J 0 bases short, with 9 bases between. The DNA of the CDR3 is TGTGCCATCAGTGAGTCGAGGCAGGACTCCTACGAGCAGTACTTC. Protein: CAISESRQDSYEQYF.

For the CDR3, the DNA is TGTGCCAGCACGGGAGGCTCGAACACCGGGGAGCTGTTTTTT. It yields the protein CASTGGSNTGELFF. This chain links TRBV6-6 with TRBJ2-2; 7 bases fit TRBD2. The CDR3 has 14 amino acids. V lost 7 bases to trimming and J lost 0 bases; unmatched junction nucleotides: 2. The V gene's germline CDR1 is MNHNY and CDR2 SVGAGI (reference sequence).

This chain connects TRBV5-1 to TRBJ2-5, with 8 bases fitting TRBD2. The CDR3 totals 14 residues. The germline CDR1 and CDR2 sequences are SGHRS and YFSETQ. V dropped 0 bases and J dropped 3; count of bases not matched to a gene: 1. In nucleotides, the CDR3 is TGCGCCAGCAGCTTGGTAGCGGGGAAAGAGACCCAGTACTTC. Translating gives CASSLVAGKETQYF.

The V call is TRBV30, the J call TRBJ1-2; unclear D gene. Germline values: CDR1 GTSNPN, CDR2 SVGIG (reference sequence). CDR3 length: 16 residues. Trimming left V 0 bases short and J 0 bases short, with 14 bases between. The CDR3 DNA follows: TGTGCCTGGAGTGTAAGTCCCAGCCGGGCTAACTATGGCTACACCTTC. It codes for CAWSVSPSRANYGYTF.

The J gene is TRBJ2-7, the V gene TRBV19; 7 bases fit TRBD1. The CDR3 covers 13 residues. V shed 3 bases and J 6 bases; nucleotides not matched to a gene: 5. Germline CDR1 reads LNHDA; CDR2 reads SQIVND (reference sequence). The CDR3 reads CASSIRNRGEQYF. In DNA form, the CDR3 reads TGTGCCAGTAGTATCCGAAACAGGGGCGAGCAGTACTTC.

The chain is built from TRBV6-1 and TRBJ1-2; perhaps TRBD1 as D (5 bases). Germline V gene lookup returns CDR1 MNHNS and CDR2 SASEGT. The CDR3 is 12 residues long. Trimming took 5 bases from V and 6 from J, leaving 10 bases between them. The CDR3 DNA reads as TGTGCCAGCAGTTGGGACGTGAATGGCTACACCTTC. Protein: CASSWDVNGYTF.

The count of this clone is one. This chain connects TRBV12-5 to TRBJ2-1, with 7 bases that match TRBD1. With 5 bases clipped from V and 6 bases from J, the junction kept 7 bases outside the gene matches. The CDR3 runs 14 residues. Germline V gene lookup returns CDR1 LGHNT and CDR2 FRNRAP. Here the CDR3 reads CASGPGQVPNEQFF. The CDR3 DNA reads as TGTGCTAGTGGTCCCGGACAGGTTCCCAATGAGCAGTTCTTC.

Here the CDR3 reads CASSPISGNEQFF. CDR3 DNA: TGTGCCAGCTCACCCATATCCGGCAATGAGCAGTTCTTC. This chain connects TRBV18 to TRBJ2-1; D is uncertain. Germline-derived CDR1 and CDR2 are KGHSH and LQKENI. This CDR3 is 13 amino acids long. V was pared by 3 bases and J by 6 bases, with 9 bases between.

This clone was counted a few times. The rearrangement uses TRBV30 and TRBJ1-6, with 8 bases identical to TRBD1. The ends lost 4 bases at V and 5 bases at J; junction bases unmatched: 4. The CDR3 is 14 amino acids. Germline CDR1 and CDR2: GTSNPN and SVGIG (reference sequence). CDR3: CAWNPGQDNSPLHF. The CDR3 region has the DNA TGTGCCTGGAATCCGGGACAGGATAATTCACCCCTCCACTTT.

This clone was observed a few times. The chain uses TRBV6-5 and TRBJ2-7; unclear D gene. V was cut by 2 bases and J by 2 bases, with 7 bases left in between. This CDR3 contains 13 residues. Germline lookup yields CDR1 MNHEY and CDR2 SVGAGI. The CDR3 bases are TGTGCCAGCAGTTACGGGGTCACCTACGAGCAGTACTTC. Amino acid sequence: CASSYGVTYEQYF.

The chain links TRBV19 to TRBJ2-1, with TRBD2 matching over 15 bases. Germline V gene data show CDR1 as LNHDA and CDR2 as SQIVND (reference sequence). The CDR3 runs to 18 residues. V lost 6 bases and J lost 7; bases outside the gene matches: 13. CDR3 DNA: TGTGCCAGTAGCCAGGGACTAGCGGGAGGCCCAACCGGGAATGAGCAGTTCTTC. Its protein is CASSQGLAGGPTGNEQFF. Supplemented by reference TRBV19 and TRBJ2-1, the full variable domain reads DGGITQSPKYLFRKEGQNVTLSCEQNLNHDAMYWYRQDPGQGLRLIYYSQIVNDFQKGDIAEGYSVSREKKESFPLTVTSAQKNPTAFYLCASSQGLAGGPTGNEQFFGPGTRLTVL.

This chain joins TRBV4-1 and TRBJ2-1, with D possibly called TRBD1 or TRBD2 (5 bases each). There are 14 residues in the CDR3. Trimming stripped 5 bases from V and 9 bases from J, with 17 bases between. CDR1 and CDR2 (germline): MGHRA, YSYEKL. CDR3 nucleotides: TGCGCCAGCAGCGTCCGGACTGGGACGAGTGAGCAGTTCTTC. Amino acids: CASSVRTGTSEQFF.

This clone appeared once. The gene calls are TRBV18 and TRBJ2-2, with 9 bases identical to TRBD2. After removal of 4 bases from V and 3 bases from J, the junction contained 6 bases not matched to a gene. Germline-derived CDR1 and CDR2 are KGHSH and LQKENI. The CDR3 covers 16 residues. The CDR3 region has the DNA TGTGCCAGCTCACTTGGAGCGGGAGGCTACACCGGGGAGCTGTTTTTT. Translation gives CASSLGAGGYTGELFF.

DNA for the CDR3: TGCGCCAGCAGTCGACTAGCGGGGGACACAGATACGCAGTATTTT. Translating it yields CASSRLAGDTDTQYF. The rearrangement joins TRBV23-1 to TRBJ2-3; 12 nucleotides agree with TRBD2. TRBV23-1 counts as an open reading frame of uncertain function. V was clipped by 4 bases and J by 2 bases; unmatched bases: 1. The CDR3 runs to 15 residues.

As for this clone: The germline gene is not matched at one end of the junction; a read error may be the cause. V and J are TRBV11-2 and TRBJ2-1, with no clear D. The CDR3 spans 15 residues. Germline values: CDR1 SGHAT, CDR2 FQNNGV. CDR3 residues: CACSLDGNSPYEQFF. For the CDR3, the DNA is TGTGCCTGCAGCTTAGATGGTAACTCACCTTATGAGCAGTTCTTC.

The rearrangement joins TRBV7-8 to TRBJ1-1; TRBD1 is a possible D gene (5 bases). In germline, CDR1 is SGHVS, CDR2 FQNEAQ. CDR3 length: 13 residues. The germline V and J ends were trimmed by 1 base and 11 bases, with 14 bases remaining between them. The CDR3 bases are TGTGCCAGCAGCTTAGGCAGGGTAGATCGGGCTTTCTTT. This codes for CASSLGRVDRAFF. The full variable domain, rest sourced from reference TRBV7-8 and TRBJ1-1, is GAGVSQSPRYKVAKRGQDVALRCDPISGHVSLFWYQQALGQGPEFLTYFQNEAQLDKSGLPSDRFFAERPEGSVSTLKIQRTQQEDSAVYLCASSLGRVDRAFFGQGTRLTVV.